These T cell receptor beta chains were read from a single sample in a study of shared clonotypes between healthy human individuals. Sequencing used immunoSEQ multiplex PCR; TCRdb keeps in-frame clones, though not all of them. The sample carries roughly 2,000,000 clones, just under 95% recorded once. Sequenced material: naive CD8+ T cells sorted from blood. The receptors were sampled from a man aged 18 to 29 in good health. CDR3s include the opening cysteine and the closing phenylalanine or tryptophan. The D gene is left open where the match is weak. Not every row has a clone size; where given, it reads once, few, many or a size class.

d_gene	v_gene	j_gene	len	abundance	CDR3aa	CDR3nt
TRBD1	TRBV27	TRBJ1-3	15	once	CASSLSRGPGNTIYF	TGTGCCAGCAGTTTATCCAGGGGGCCTGGAAACACCATATATTTT
NA	TRBV27	TRBJ1-5	13	NA	CASSLNTGQPQHF	TGTGCCAGCAGTCTCAATACAGGGCAGCCCCAGCATTTT
TRBD2	TRBV30	TRBJ2-2	16	once	CAWKRTSGANTGELFF	TGTGCCTGGAAGAGGACTAGCGGGGCGAACACCGGGGAGCTGTTTTTT
NA	TRBV2	TRBJ2-4	15	NA	CASSRGEEAKNIQYF	TGTGCCAGCAGCAGAGGGGAGGAGGCCAAAAACATTCAGTACTTC
NA	TRBV28	TRBJ1-3	14	NA	CASTSTNSGNTIYF	TGTGCCAGCACCTCGACAAACTCTGGAAACACCATATATTTT
NA	TRBV27	TRBJ2-7	17	NA	CASRKLLRDLDSYEQYF	TGTGCCAGCAGAAAACTCCTCCGGGACTTAGACTCCTACGAGCAGTACTTC
TRBD1	TRBV28	TRBJ2-7	13	NA	CGAGDRGSDEQYF	TGTGGGGCAGGGGACAGGGGGTCCGACGAGCAGTACTTC
TRBD2	TRBV30	TRBJ2-2	13	NA	CAWSSSGAGELFF	TGTGCCTGGAGTTCTAGCGGGGCCGGGGAGCTGTTTTTT
NA	TRBV28	TRBJ1-1	14	NA	CASSLDWTNTEAFF	TGTGCCAGCAGTTTAGATTGGACGAACACTGAAGCTTTCTTT
NA	TRBV5-1	TRBJ1-4	15	NA	CASSFVSSGNEKLFF	TGCGCCAGCAGCTTTGTATCGTCGGGAAATGAAAAACTGTTTTTT
TRBD1	TRBV9	TRBJ2-2	15	NA	CASSQETGITGELFF	TGTGCCAGCAGCCAAGAGACAGGGATCACCGGGGAGCTGTTTTTT
NA	TRBV7-9	TRBJ2-1	13	few	CASSSPSWNEQFF	TGTGCCAGCAGCTCCCCATCTTGGAATGAGCAGTTCTTC
NA	TRBV5-6	TRBJ2-3	12	NA	CASSLIPDTQYF	TGTGCCAGCAGCTTGATCCCAGATACGCAGTATTTT
NA	TRBV5-5	TRBJ2-7	15	NA	CASSDWSGSCYEQYF	TGTGCCAGCTCCGACTGGAGTGGGAGTTGTTACGAGCAGTACTTC
TRBD1	TRBV5-4	TRBJ1-1	18	NA	CASSAGGTGGFSGTEAFF	TGTGCCAGCAGCGCAGGAGGGACAGGGGGATTTTCGGGCACTGAAGCTTTCTTT
TRBD1	TRBV6-6	TRBJ2-7	13	NA	CASSSDREYEQYF	TGTGCCAGCAGTTCGGACAGGGAATACGAGCAGTACTTC
NA	TRBV6-5	TRBJ2-7	14	NA	CASAPTVSSYEQYF	TGTGCCAGCGCCCCGACAGTCTCTTCCTACGAGCAGTACTTC
NA	TRBV28	TRBJ1-6	15	NA	CASSPDRGLNSPLHF	TGTGCCAGCAGTCCAGATAGGGGTTTAAATTCACCCCTCCACTTT
TRBD1	TRBV7-9	TRBJ1-4	17	NA	CASSYPGYRGPVEKLFF	TGTGCCAGCAGCTACCCGGGGTACAGGGGGCCAGTTGAAAAACTGTTTTTT
TRBD1	TRBV5-1	TRBJ2-7	15	NA	CASSPLGQGSYEQYF	TGCGCCAGCAGCCCACTGGGACAGGGGTCCTACGAGCAGTACTTC
NA	TRBV2	TRBJ2-7	12	NA	CASSNPSYEQYF	TGTGCCAGCAGTAATCCCTCCTACGAGCAGTACTTC
NA	TRBV5-6	TRBJ2-5	12	NA	CASSQEEETQYF	TGTGCCAGCAGCCAAGAAGAAGAGACCCAGTACTTC
TRBD2	TRBV5-1	TRBJ2-5	16	NA	CASSPIFGRHQETQYF	TGCGCCAGCAGCCCCATTTTCGGGAGGCACCAAGAGACCCAGTACTTC
NA	TRBV10-2	TRBJ2-7	11	NA	CASSEAYEQYF	TGCGCCAGCAGCGAAGCCTACGAGCAGTACTTC
NA	TRBV5-6	TRBJ2-3	16	NA	CASSSRWDWSTDTQYF	TGTGCCAGCAGCTCTCGGTGGGACTGGAGCACAGATACGCAGTATTTT
TRBD2	TRBV19	TRBJ2-5	16	NA	CASSVTGLAGEETQYF	TGTGCCAGTAGTGTTACCGGACTAGCGGGAGAAGAGACCCAGTACTTC
NA	TRBV9	TRBJ2-3	12	NA	CASSVDLDTQYF	TGTGCCAGCAGCGTGGACTTGGATACGCAGTATTTT
NA	TRBV6-6	TRBJ1-6	13	NA	CASSFQRNSPLHF	TGTGCCAGCAGTTTCCAGCGAAATTCACCCCTCCACTTT
TRBD2	TRBV11-2	TRBJ2-3	16	NA	CASSGLAGEQIDTQYF	TGTGCCAGCAGCGGCTTAGCGGGGGAGCAAATAGATACGCAGTATTTT
NA	TRBV2	TRBJ2-1	14	NA	CASSIDGSYNEQFF	TGTGCCAGCAGTATTGATGGGTCCTACAATGAGCAGTTCTTC
NA	TRBV5-1	TRBJ1-1	14	NA	CASSLGQAGLEAFF	TGCGCCAGCAGCTTGGGACAGGCCGGATTGGAAGCTTTCTTT
TRBD1	TRBV5-1	TRBJ1-4	16	NA	CASSPLRTGINEKLFF	TGCGCCAGCAGCCCCTTACGGACAGGAATTAATGAAAAACTGTTTTTT
TRBD2	TRBV25-1	TRBJ2-1	15	NA	CASSELREEFGEQFF	TGTGCCAGCAGTGAATTGCGGGAGGAGTTCGGAGAGCAGTTCTTC
NA	TRBV7-2	TRBJ2-7	13	NA	CASSLGELWKQYF	TGTGCCAGCAGCTTAGGAGAATTGTGGAAGCAGTACTTC
NA	TRBV7-9	TRBJ1-1	12	NA	CATHTGNTEAFF	TGTGCCACGCACACAGGGAACACTGAAGCTTTCTTT
TRBD2	TRBV5-1	TRBJ2-7	16	NA	CASRSGTSGQSYEQYF	TGCGCCAGCAGGTCCGGGACTAGCGGACAGTCCTACGAGCAGTACTTC
TRBD1	TRBV29-1	TRBJ1-4	13	NA	CSVTGDSGEKLFF	TGCAGCGTCACAGGGGATAGTGGTGAAAAACTGTTTTTT
NA	TRBV7-8	TRBJ1-2	12	once	CASSSNNYGYTF	TGTGCCAGCAGCTCTAATAACTATGGCTACACCTTC
NA	TRBV30	TRBJ1-3	15	NA	CAWSGVGVKGNTIYF	TGTGCCTGGAGCGGGGTTGGGGTGAAAGGAAACACCATATATTTT
NA	TRBV7-2	TRBJ2-7	11	NA	CASSSFHEQYF	TGTGCCAGCAGTTCCTTTCACGAGCAGTACTTC
TRBD1	TRBV7-9	TRBJ1-2	14	once	CASSYQGAGYGYTF	TGTGCCAGCAGCTACCAGGGGGCAGGCTATGGCTACACCTTC
TRBD1	TRBV13	TRBJ2-5	14	NA	CASSHGTGEETQYF	TGTGCCAGCAGCCACGGGACAGGGGAAGAGACCCAGTACTTC
NA	TRBV9	TRBJ1-1	15	NA	CASSTLGEGLTEAFF	TGTGCCAGCAGCACACTGGGGGAGGGGCTCACTGAAGCTTTCTTT
NA	TRBV30	TRBJ2-7	15	NA	CAWSEGPGTSTEQYF	TGTGCCTGGAGTGAAGGGCCGGGGACTTCTACCGAGCAGTACTTC
NA	TRBV19	TRBJ2-2	16	NA	CASSTREVSDTGELFF	TGTGCCAGTAGTACGCGGGAAGTAAGTGACACCGGGGAGCTGTTTTTT
TRBD2	TRBV7-3	TRBJ2-3	15	NA	CASSLLAGSTDTQYF	TGTGCCAGCAGCTTGCTAGCGGGGAGCACAGATACGCAGTATTTT
NA	TRBV5-1	TRBJ2-3	15	NA	CASSFLDTFSDTQYF	TGCGCCAGCAGCTTTCTGGACACTTTTTCAGATACGCAGTATTTT
TRBD1	TRBV30	TRBJ1-6	16	NA	CAWNRPDRDLESPLHF	TGTGCCTGGAACCGCCCGGACAGGGATTTGGAATCACCCCTCCACTTT
TRBD2	TRBV7-9	TRBJ2-3	16	NA	CASSLEIAGAGDTQYF	TGTGCCAGCAGCTTGGAGATAGCGGGAGCCGGAGATACGCAGTATTTT